This paragraph covers one TCR beta chain sequence. The antigen remains undetermined. Separate from the roughly 630-subject first cohort was the approximately 110-subject validation cohort, to which the donors belonged. The data are from a study of cytomegalovirus exposure and HLA in healthy donors. Study-wide results and caveats: The study labeled roughly 160 TCR beta chains cytomegalovirus-associated. The majority of TCR sequences were rare, yet some public TCRs appeared in many donors.

Sequencing used immunoSEQ multiplex PCR; TCRdb keeps in-frame clones, though not all of them. This table holds 100,000 to 150,000 clones, 88% found once. The sequence was obtained from a man aged 30 to 39 in good health and CMV-seronegative. Input material: PBMCs.

The CDR3 DNA sequence: TGTGCCAGCAATTCCCAGGGTGGGAGGGGAGATACGCAGTATTTT. Amino acids: CASNSQGGRGDTQYF. The J gene is TRBJ2-3, the V gene TRBV27; 7 bases match TRBD2. The CDR3 consists of 15 residues. J lost 5 bases, V lost 7 bases, and 12 bases had no gene match. Germline CDR1 and CDR2: MNHEY and SMNVEV (reference sequence).